This T cell receptor (beta chain) is from a study of OX40 agonist ivuxolimab in advanced cancers. On this clone itself: The antigen remains undetermined.

The repertoire was sequenced with immunoSEQ multiplex PCR; TCRdb's copy has only in-frame clones and lacks some. Here the sample spans some 59,000 clones, 82% being singletons. The study's findings and limits: In general, CD8+ T cells held more expanded clones than CD4+ did, on average.

The CDR3 is 12 residues long. The V gene's germline CDR1 is MNHNS and CDR2 SASEGT. V was pared by 6 bases and J by 3 bases, with 9 bases between. The sample here was CD4+ or CD8+ T cells sorted from blood, taken in a trial of the OX40 agonist ivuxolimab. The receptor was derived from an adult with an advanced solid tumor such as melanoma, head and neck, liver or kidney cancer. The chain links TRBV6-1 to TRBJ2-7; D gene ambiguous. The CDR3 sequence: CASSPRDYEQYF. CDR3 bases: TGTGCCAGCAGCCCCAGAGACTACGAGCAGTACTTC.